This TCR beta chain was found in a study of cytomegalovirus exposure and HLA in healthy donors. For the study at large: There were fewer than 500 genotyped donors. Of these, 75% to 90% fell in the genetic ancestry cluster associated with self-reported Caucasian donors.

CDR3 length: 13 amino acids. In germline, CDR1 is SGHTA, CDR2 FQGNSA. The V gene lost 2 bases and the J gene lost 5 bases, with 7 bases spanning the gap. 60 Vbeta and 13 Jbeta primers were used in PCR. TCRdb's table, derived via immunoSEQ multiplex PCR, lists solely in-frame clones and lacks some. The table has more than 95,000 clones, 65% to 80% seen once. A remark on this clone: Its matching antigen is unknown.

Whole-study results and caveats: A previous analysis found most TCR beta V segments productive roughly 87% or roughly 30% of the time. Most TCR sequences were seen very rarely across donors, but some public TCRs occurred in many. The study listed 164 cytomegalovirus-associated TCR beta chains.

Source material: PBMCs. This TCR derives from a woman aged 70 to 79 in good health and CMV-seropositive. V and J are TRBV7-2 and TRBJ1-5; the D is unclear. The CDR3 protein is CASSLKRHQPQHF. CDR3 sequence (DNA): TGTGCCAGCAGCTTAAAGCGGCATCAGCCCCAGCATTTT.